This record looks at one T cell receptor beta chain sequence and its context. This clonotype was counted ten times or more. It lacks a known antigen. The input lacks base qualities; no much larger clone sits a single base away. The reads were generated on an Illumina HiSeq 1500. TCRdb applied fastp at Q25 and MiXCR to the public reads, then kept only in-frame beta chains. Rows merge per CDR3 protein into single entries with the most common DNA and genes. This sample has approximately 490,000 distinct CDR3 sequences in its table, and approximately 11% of those were observed once. More than 8.5% of the sample lies in the top ten. This sample stems from a study of T cell repertoires in cytomegalovirus infection (dated by TCRdb to the late 2010s). About the study as a whole: The HLA type of each donor mattered for the analysis, because public TCR beta signatures pointed to carriage of CMV infection along with the matching HLA type. The paper as a whole reports these results and caveats: The ex vivo response was dominated by HLA-C-restricted CMV-specific TCR beta clonotypes, which also provided the single most frequent clonotype in two of eight donors. Carriers of CMV infection plus the relevant HLA type were discriminated by the cumulative frequency of public TCR beta family members in the study cohort and in an independent roughly 370-donor cohort.

V is shortened by 1 base, J by 4 bases, and the region joining them spans 7 bases. Its CDR3 holds 13 amino acids, cysteine through phenylalanine. The sequence is cut down to CDR3 DNA, 39 bases in frame from base 1. The germline V gene yields MGHDK for CDR1 and SYGVNS for CDR2. Sequencing was performed on PBMCs. This receptor chain uses TRBV25-1 and TRBJ1-1, with the identity of the D gene unclear. The TCR originated in a human donor in good health (CMV status not recorded). Some clones in this sample may be carry-over from other donors' samples. The CDR3 in this case is CASSEFEGTEAFF. The DNA sequence is as follows: TGTGCCAGCAGTGAATTTGAGGGCACTGAAGCTTTCTTT.